This TCR beta chain was sequenced during a study of cytomegalovirus exposure and HLA in healthy donors. Broader study findings: It was reported that TCR beta sequences correctly inferred the HLA-A and HLA-B alleles for most subjects.

The ends were cut back, 2 bases at V and 4 bases at J, with 15 bases in the middle. The CDR3 totals 15 residues. Germline lookup yields CDR1 SGDLS and CDR2 YYNGEE. Primers included in the PCR were 60 Vbeta and 13 Jbeta primers. Produced via immunoSEQ multiplex PCR; TCRdb's table is partial and in-frame only. The sample spans around 140,000 clones; the ten largest clones claim approximately 1.6%. Notes on this clone: Its antigen is undetermined.

The rearrangement links TRBV9 to TRBJ1-2; D unresolved. This clonotype originated in a man aged 18 to 30 in good health and CMV-seronegative. Sequencing was carried out using PBMCs. The CDR3 here is CASSVSGEFTYGYTF. The CDR3 nucleotides read TGTGCCAGCAGCGTCTCGGGAGAATTCACCTATGGCTACACCTTC.